The 20 T cell receptor beta chains presented below share a single source sample, sequenced in a study of cytomegalovirus exposure and HLA in healthy donors. Profiled with immunoSEQ multiplex PCR; TCRdb holds only in-frame clones, not every one. Of 47,000 or so clones listed, roughly 93% are singletons. Sequenced input: PBMCs. The receptor set was obtained from a man between 18 and 29 years old in good health and CMV-seronegative.

The J gene is TRBJ2-1, the V gene TRBV29-1; 7 bases align to TRBD2. In germline, CDR1 is SQVTM, CDR2 ANQGSEA. The CDR3 is made up of 14 amino acids. Trimming cost V 5 bases and J 0 bases; bases outside gene matches: 4. Here the CDR3 reads CSVRGTISYNEQFF. DNA for the CDR3: TGCAGCGTTAGAGGGACTATCTCCTACAATGAGCAGTTCTTC.

The chain joins TRBV10-2 to TRBJ2-7; D remains ambiguous. CDR1 WSHSY and CDR2 SAAADI come from the germline V gene. CDR3 size: 12 residues. The germline V and J ends were trimmed by 0 bases and 6 bases, with 6 bases remaining between them. CDR3 in amino acids: CASSESGLEQYF. Written as DNA, the CDR3 is TGCGCCAGCAGTGAGTCGGGCCTCGAGCAGTACTTC.

The V call is TRBV2, the J call TRBJ2-3; TRBD2 agrees at 9 bases. The CDR3 is 16 residues long. In germline, CDR1 is SNHLY, CDR2 FYNNEI. Trimming at V came to 1 base and at J to 4 bases, leaving 6 bases not matched to a gene. The CDR3 spells CASSEGSGSGADTQYF. The DNA for the CDR3 is TGTGCCAGCAGTGAAGGTAGCGGGAGTGGTGCAGATACGCAGTATTTT.

The rearrangement joins TRBV28 to TRBJ2-7, with no clear D. Germline V CDR1 and CDR2: MDHEN, SYDVKM. The CDR3 has 16 amino acids. V was shortened by 3 bases and J by 3 bases, with 18 bases between the two germline ends. CDR3 residues: CASSFAWASANYEQYF. The CDR3 DNA reads as TGTGCCAGCAGTTTCGCGTGGGCCTCCGCAAACTACGAGCAGTACTTC.

This chain joins TRBV6-5 and TRBJ2-2; D uncertain. This CDR3 region has 12 residues. V lost 6 bases and J lost 8, with 10 bases in between. The germline gives CDR1 MNHEY, CDR2 SVGAGI. CDR3: CASSPRQGELFF. CDR3 sequence (DNA): TGTGCCAGCAGCCCCCGTCAGGGGGAGCTGTTTTTT.

This rearrangement joins TRBV11-3 to TRBJ2-3; 8 bases fit TRBD2. Unmatched junction bases numbered 7, after V lost 4 bases and J lost 7 bases. In germline, CDR1 is SGHNT, CDR2 YENEEA. CDR3 size: 14 residues. CDR3 in amino acids: CASSSGTSFNTQYF. The CDR3 DNA reads as TGTGCCAGCAGCTCCGGGACTAGTTTCAATACGCAGTATTTT.

The chain joins TRBV28 to TRBJ2-1; a weak D match, TRBD2 (6 bases). V lost 4 bases, J lost 0 bases, and 13 bases lay in between. CDR1 and CDR2 from the germline V gene are MDHEN and SYDVKM. The CDR3 length is 16 residues. The CDR3 spells CASSSLGTASYNEQFF. Written as DNA, the CDR3 is TGTGCCAGCAGTTCTTTAGGGACTGCCTCCTACAATGAGCAGTTCTTC.

The rearrangement uses TRBV15 and TRBJ1-5, with D possibly TRBD1 on 5 matching bases. The CDR3 is 13 amino acids. Germline V gives CDR1 LNHNV, CDR2 YYDKDF (reference sequence). V was cut by 4 bases and J by 5 bases, with 9 bases left in between. CDR3 residues: CATSNQQDQPQHF. In DNA form, the CDR3 reads TGTGCCACCAGCAATCAACAGGATCAGCCCCAGCATTTT.

The rearrangement joins TRBV7-9 to TRBJ1-4; 7 bases agree with TRBD1. This CDR3 region has 16 residues. From germline, CDR1 is SEHNR and CDR2 FQNEAQ (reference sequence). V lost 5 bases to trimming and J lost 7 bases; unmatched junction nucleotides: 13. This CDR3 reads CASSLRTGLTSEKLFF. The CDR3 nucleotides are TGTGCCAGCAGCCTGAGGACAGGACTAACAAGTGAAAAACTGTTTTTT. The variable domain in full, completed from reference TRBV7-9 and TRBJ1-4, reads DTGVSQNPRHKITKRGQNVTFRCDPISEHNRLYWYRQTLGQGPEFLTYFQNEAQLEKSRLLSDRFSAERPKGSFSTLEIQRTEQGDSAMYLCASSLRTGLTSEKLFFGSGTQLSVL.

V is TRBV9 and J is TRBJ1-1; maybe TRBD1 (6 bases). With 3 bases removed from V and 10 bases from J, the gap between germline ends came to 22 bases. Germline-derived CDR1 and CDR2 are SGDLS and YYNGEE. This CDR3 has 15 residues. The CDR3 sequence: CASSGDRQERGRAFF. The CDR3 DNA follows: TGTGCCAGCAGCGGGGACCGACAGGAAAGGGGGAGAGCTTTCTTT.

V is TRBV7-2 and J is TRBJ1-2; 7 bases fit TRBD1. Germline loops: CDR1 SGHTA, CDR2 FQGNSA. The CDR3 covers 15 residues. V lost 5 bases and J lost 3; bases outside the gene matches: 9. The CDR3 DNA reads TGTGCCAGCAGCCCAAACTTCGGACAGGACTATGGCTACACCTTC. Translating gives CASSPNFGQDYGYTF.

The chain joins TRBV9 to TRBJ1-1; D might be TRBD1 (5 bases). Per the germline V gene, CDR1 is SGDLS and CDR2 is YYNGEE. This CDR3 has 14 residues. V lost 1 base, J lost 1 base, and 8 bases lay in between. DNA of the CDR3: TGTGCCAGCAGCGTAATCGGACAGAACACTGAAGCTTTCTTT. Translated: CASSVIGQNTEAFF.

The chain employs TRBV7-2 and TRBJ2-1, with TRBD1 matching 8 bases. After removal of 0 bases from V and 0 bases from J, the junction contained 1 base not matched to a gene. This CDR3 comprises 16 residues. Germline-derived CDR1 and CDR2 are SGHTA and FQGNSA. CDR3 loop: CASSLAGTGSYNEQFF. The DNA of the CDR3 is TGTGCCAGCAGCTTAGCCGGGACAGGCTCCTACAATGAGCAGTTCTTC.

The J gene is TRBJ2-2, the V gene TRBV6-6; 8 bases match TRBD1. This CDR3 is built from 13 residues. With 10 bases clipped from V and 5 bases from J, the junction kept 6 bases outside the gene matches. From germline, CDR1 is MNHNY and CDR2 SVGAGI (reference sequence). CDR3 region: CATGQGRTGELFF. CDR3 DNA: TGTGCCACAGGACAGGGAAGGACCGGGGAGCTGTTTTTT.

The chain combines TRBV10-1 with TRBJ1-2; D call uncertain. V lost 6 bases and J 4 bases, leaving 15 bases between the germline ends. The CDR3 spans 14 residues. Looked up from germline, CDR1 is WNHNN and CDR2 is SYGVQD (reference sequence). In nucleotides, the CDR3 is TGCGCCAGCAGCCTCCGGCGGAAAGGCTATGGCTACACCTTC. As protein: CASSLRRKGYGYTF.

This chain joins TRBV5-6 and TRBJ1-1; D is possibly TRBD1 (5 bases). The germline gives CDR1 SGHDT, CDR2 YYEEEE. The CDR3 has 13 residues. Between the trimmed V and J ends, which lost 2 bases and 6 bases, there was a span of 11 bases. Here the CDR3 reads CASSFRAAAEAFF. CDR3 nucleotides: TGTGCCAGCAGCTTCAGGGCGGCGGCTGAAGCTTTCTTT.

Concerning this clone: One junction end disagrees with the germline gene, perhaps due to a read error. The chain uses TRBV27 and TRBJ2-6; TRBD1 might be the D (6 bases). Germline values: CDR1 MNHEY, CDR2 SMNVEV (reference sequence). The CDR3 sequence is 14 residues long. The CDR3 DNA sequence: TGTGCCAGCAGTTCCGGGAAGGGGGTCAACGTCCTGACTTTC. This sequence encodes CASSSGKGVNVLTF. The whole variable domain, filled in from reference TRBV27 and TRBJ2-6, reads EAQVTQNPRYLITVTGKKLTVTCSQNMNHEYMSWYRQDPGLGLRQIYYSMNVEVTDKGDVPEGYKVSRKEKRNFPLILESPSPNQTSLYFCASSSGKGVNVLTFGAGSRLTVL.

This rearrangement joins TRBV2 to TRBJ2-7, with D possibly being TRBD2 (6 bases). Trimming stripped 5 bases from V and 3 bases from J, with 11 bases between. The CDR3 totals 13 residues. The germline CDR1 and CDR2 sequences are SNHLY and FYNNEI. The CDR3 loop is CASSNYGGYEQYF. CDR3 nucleotide sequence: TGTGCCAGCAGTAATTACGGGGGCTACGAGCAGTACTTC. The whole variable domain, filled in from reference TRBV2 and TRBJ2-7, reads EPEVTQTPSHQVTQMGQEVILRCVPISNHLYFYWYRQILGQKVEFLVSFYNNEISEKSEIFDDQFSVERPDGSNFTLKIRSTKLEDSAMYFCASSNYGGYEQYFGPGTRLTVT.

The chain employs TRBV10-3 and TRBJ2-1; 7 nucleotides agree with TRBD2. V lost 6 bases and J lost 8; bases outside the gene matches: 13. The CDR3 contains 15 residues. Germline assignment: CDR1 ENHRY and CDR2 SYGVKD. This CDR3 reads CAIREPGLIAHEQFF. CDR3 coding DNA: TGTGCCATCAGAGAACCGGGACTAATAGCCCATGAGCAGTTCTTC.

V usage is TRBV5-1 and J usage is TRBJ2-1, with TRBD2 as a possible D gene (5 bases). The CDR3 spans 16 residues. Trimming pared 6 bases from V and 8 bases from J, leaving 24 bases between. CDR1 and CDR2 from the germline V gene are SGHRS and YFSETQ. The CDR3 DNA is TGCGCCAGCACCTACAGAACGGGGAACCCTTGGGATGAGCAGTTCTTC. Amino acid sequence: CASTYRTGNPWDEQFF.